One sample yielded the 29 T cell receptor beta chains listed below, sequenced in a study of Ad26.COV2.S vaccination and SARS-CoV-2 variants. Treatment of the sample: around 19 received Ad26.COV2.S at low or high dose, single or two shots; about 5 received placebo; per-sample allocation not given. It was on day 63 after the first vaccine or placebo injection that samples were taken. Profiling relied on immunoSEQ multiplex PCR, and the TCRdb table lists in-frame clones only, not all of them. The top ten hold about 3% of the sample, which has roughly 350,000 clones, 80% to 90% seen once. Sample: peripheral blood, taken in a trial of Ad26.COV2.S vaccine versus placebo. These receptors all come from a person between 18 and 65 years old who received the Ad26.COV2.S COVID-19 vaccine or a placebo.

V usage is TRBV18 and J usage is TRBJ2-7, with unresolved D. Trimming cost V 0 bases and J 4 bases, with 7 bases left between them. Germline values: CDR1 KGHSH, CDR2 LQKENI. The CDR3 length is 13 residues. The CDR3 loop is CASSPPSLYEQYF. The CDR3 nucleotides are TGTGCCAGCTCACCACCGTCTCTGTACGAGCAGTACTTC.

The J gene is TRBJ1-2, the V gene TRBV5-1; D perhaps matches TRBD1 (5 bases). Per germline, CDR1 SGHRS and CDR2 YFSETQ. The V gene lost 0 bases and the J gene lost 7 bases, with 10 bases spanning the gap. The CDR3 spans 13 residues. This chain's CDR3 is CASSLGGRTGYTF. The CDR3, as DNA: TGCGCCAGCAGCTTGGGGGGGAGAACTGGCTACACCTTC.

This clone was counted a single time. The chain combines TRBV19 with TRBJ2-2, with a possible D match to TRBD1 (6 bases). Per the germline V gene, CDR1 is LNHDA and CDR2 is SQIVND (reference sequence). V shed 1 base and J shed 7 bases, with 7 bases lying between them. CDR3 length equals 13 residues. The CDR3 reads CASSIGGHGELFF. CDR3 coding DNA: TGTGCCAGTAGTATAGGGGGGCACGGGGAGCTGTTTTTT.

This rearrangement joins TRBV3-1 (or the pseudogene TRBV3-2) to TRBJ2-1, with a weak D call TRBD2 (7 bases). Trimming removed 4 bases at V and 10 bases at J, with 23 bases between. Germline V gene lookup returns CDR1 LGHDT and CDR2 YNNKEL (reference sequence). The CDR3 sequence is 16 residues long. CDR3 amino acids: CASSLLGGTPFWEQFF. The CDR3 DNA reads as TGTGCCAGCAGCCTCCTGGGGGGGACACCCTTTTGGGAGCAGTTCTTC.

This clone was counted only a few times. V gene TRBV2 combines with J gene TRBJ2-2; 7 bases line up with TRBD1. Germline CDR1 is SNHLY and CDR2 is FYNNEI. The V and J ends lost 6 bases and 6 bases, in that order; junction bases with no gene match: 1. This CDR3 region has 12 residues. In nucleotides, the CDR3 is TGTGCCAGCAGAACAGGGGCCGGGGAGCTGTTTTTT. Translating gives CASRTGAGELFF.

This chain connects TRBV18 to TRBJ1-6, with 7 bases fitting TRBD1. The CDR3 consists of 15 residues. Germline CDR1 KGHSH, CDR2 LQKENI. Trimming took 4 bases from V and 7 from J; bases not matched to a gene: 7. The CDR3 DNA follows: TGTGCCAGCTCACTTTCGGGACAGCTAAATTCACCCCTCCACTTT. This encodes CASSLSGQLNSPLHF.

CDR3 protein: CASSPTVGSYGYTF. CDR3 nucleotide sequence: TGTGCCAGTAGTCCGACCGTAGGGAGCTATGGCTACACCTTC. This chain connects TRBV19 to TRBJ1-2, with D uncertain. Germline V CDR1 and CDR2: LNHDA, SQIVND (reference sequence). The CDR3 runs to 14 residues. The V end lost 5 bases, the J end lost 4 bases, and 14 bases lay between the germline ends.

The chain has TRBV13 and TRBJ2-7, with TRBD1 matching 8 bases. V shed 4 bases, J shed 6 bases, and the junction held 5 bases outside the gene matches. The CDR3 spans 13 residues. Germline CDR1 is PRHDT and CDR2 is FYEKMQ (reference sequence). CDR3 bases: TGTGCCAGCAGCTACGGACAGGGAGGCGAGCAGTACTTC. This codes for CASSYGQGGEQYF.

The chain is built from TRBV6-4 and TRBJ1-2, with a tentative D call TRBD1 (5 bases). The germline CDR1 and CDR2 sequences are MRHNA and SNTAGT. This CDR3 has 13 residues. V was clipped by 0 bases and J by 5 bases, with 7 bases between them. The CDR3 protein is CASSDSGGYGYTF. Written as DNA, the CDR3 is TGTGCCAGCAGTGACTCGGGGGGGTATGGCTACACCTTC.

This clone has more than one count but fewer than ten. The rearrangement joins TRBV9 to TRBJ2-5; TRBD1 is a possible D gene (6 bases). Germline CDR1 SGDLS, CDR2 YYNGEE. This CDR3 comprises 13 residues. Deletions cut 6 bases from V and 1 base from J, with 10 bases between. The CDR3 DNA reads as TGTGCCAGCAACACAGGGCCCCAAGAGACCCAGTACTTC. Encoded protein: CASNTGPQETQYF.

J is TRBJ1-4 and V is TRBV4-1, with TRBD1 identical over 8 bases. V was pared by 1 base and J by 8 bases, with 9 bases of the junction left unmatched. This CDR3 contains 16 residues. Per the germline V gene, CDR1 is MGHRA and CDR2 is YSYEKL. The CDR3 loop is CASSQGSGTGGEKLFF. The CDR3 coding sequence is TGCGCCAGCAGCCAAGGAAGTGGGACAGGAGGAGAAAAACTGTTTTTT.

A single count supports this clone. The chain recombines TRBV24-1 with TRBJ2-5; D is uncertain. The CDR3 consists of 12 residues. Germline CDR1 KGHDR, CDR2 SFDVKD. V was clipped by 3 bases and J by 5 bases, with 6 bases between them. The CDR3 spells CATSDLTETQYF. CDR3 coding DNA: TGTGCCACCAGTGATCTGACGGAGACCCAGTACTTC.

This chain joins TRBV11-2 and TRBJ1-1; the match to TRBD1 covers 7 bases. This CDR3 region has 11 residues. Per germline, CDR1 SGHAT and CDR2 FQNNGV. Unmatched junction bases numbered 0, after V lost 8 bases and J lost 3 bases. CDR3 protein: CASQGDTEAFF. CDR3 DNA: TGTGCCAGCCAGGGGGACACTGAAGCTTTCTTT.

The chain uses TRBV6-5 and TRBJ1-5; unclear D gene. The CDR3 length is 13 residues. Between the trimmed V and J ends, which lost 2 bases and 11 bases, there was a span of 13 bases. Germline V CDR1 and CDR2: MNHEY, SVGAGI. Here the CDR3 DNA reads TGTGCCAGCAGTTACCTGGGTCCCGAGGCCCAGCATTTT. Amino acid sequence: CASSYLGPEAQHF.

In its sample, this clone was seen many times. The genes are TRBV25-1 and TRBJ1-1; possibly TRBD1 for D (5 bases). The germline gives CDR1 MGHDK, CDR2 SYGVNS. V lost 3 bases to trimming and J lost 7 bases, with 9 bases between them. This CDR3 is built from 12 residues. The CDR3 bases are TGTGCCAGCAGTGAGGGCAGGGTTGAAGCTTTCTTT. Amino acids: CASSEGRVEAFF. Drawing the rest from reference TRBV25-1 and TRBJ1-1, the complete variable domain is EADIYQTPRYLVIGTGKKITLECSQTMGHDKMYWYQQDPGMELHLIHYSYGVNSTEKGDLSSESTVSRIRTEHFPLTLESARPSHTSQYLCASSEGRVEAFFGQGTRLTVV.

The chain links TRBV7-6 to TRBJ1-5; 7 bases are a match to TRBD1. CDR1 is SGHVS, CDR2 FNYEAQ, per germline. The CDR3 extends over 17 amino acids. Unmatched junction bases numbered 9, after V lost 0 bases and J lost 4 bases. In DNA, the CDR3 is TGTGCCAGCAGCTTAGCGGGCAGGGGGAGGGCAAATCAGCCCCAGCATTTT. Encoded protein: CASSLAGRGRANQPQHF.

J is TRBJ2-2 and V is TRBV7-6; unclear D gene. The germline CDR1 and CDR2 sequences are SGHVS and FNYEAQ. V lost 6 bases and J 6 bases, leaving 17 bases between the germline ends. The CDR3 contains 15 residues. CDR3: CASRLDALFAGELFF. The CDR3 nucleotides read TGTGCCAGCAGACTGGACGCCTTGTTTGCCGGGGAGCTGTTTTTT.

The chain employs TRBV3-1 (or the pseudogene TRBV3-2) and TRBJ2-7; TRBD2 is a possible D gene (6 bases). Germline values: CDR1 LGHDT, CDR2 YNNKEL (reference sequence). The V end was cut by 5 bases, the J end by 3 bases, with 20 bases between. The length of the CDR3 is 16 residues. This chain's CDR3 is CASSFRRGQNYYEQYF. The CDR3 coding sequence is TGTGCCAGCAGCTTTAGGCGGGGCCAAAACTACTACGAGCAGTACTTC.

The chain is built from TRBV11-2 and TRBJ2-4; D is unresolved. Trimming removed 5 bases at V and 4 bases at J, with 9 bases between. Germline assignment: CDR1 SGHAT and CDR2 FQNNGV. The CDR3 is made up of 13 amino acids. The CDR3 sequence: CASSETWKNIQYF. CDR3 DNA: TGTGCCAGCAGCGAGACGTGGAAAAACATTCAGTACTTC.

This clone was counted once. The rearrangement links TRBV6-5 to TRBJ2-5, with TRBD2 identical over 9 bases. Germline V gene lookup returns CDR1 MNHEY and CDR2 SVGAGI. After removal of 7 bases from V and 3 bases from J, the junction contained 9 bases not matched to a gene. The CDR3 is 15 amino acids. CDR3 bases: TGTGCCAGCATTATTAGCGGGGGAAGGAAAGAGACCCAGTACTTC. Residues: CASIISGGRKETQYF.

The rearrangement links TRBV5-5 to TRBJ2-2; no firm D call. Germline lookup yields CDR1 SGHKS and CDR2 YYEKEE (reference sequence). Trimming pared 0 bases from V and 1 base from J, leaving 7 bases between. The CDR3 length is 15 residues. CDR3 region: CASSLVGRNTGELFF. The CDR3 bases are TGTGCCAGCAGCTTGGTTGGGCGGAACACCGGGGAGCTGTTTTTT.

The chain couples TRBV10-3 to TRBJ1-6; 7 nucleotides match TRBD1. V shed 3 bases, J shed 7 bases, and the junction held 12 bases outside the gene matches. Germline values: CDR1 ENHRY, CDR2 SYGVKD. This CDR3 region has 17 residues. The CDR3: CAISEREGALRNSPLHF. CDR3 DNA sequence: TGTGCCATCAGTGAAAGAGAGGGGGCCTTGCGGAATTCACCCCTCCACTTT.

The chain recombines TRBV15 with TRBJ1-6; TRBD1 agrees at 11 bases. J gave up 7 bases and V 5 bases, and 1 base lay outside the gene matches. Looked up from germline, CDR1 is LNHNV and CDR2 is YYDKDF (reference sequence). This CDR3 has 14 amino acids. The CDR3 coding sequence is TGTGCCACCAGCTGGGACAGGGGGAATTCACCCCTCCACTTT. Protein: CATSWDRGNSPLHF. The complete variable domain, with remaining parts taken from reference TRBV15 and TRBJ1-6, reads DAMVIQNPRYQVTQFGKPVTLSCSQTLNHNVMYWYQQKSSQAPKLLFHYYDKDFNNEADTPDNFQSRRPNTSFCFLDIRSPGLGDTAMYLCATSWDRGNSPLHFGNGTRLTVT.

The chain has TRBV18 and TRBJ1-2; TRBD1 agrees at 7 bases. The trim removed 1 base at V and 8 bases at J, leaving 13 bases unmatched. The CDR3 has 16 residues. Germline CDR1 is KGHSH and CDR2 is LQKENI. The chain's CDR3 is CASSPQSSSRGHGYTF. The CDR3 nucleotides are TGTGCCAGCTCACCACAATCATCTAGTAGGGGGCACGGCTACACCTTC.

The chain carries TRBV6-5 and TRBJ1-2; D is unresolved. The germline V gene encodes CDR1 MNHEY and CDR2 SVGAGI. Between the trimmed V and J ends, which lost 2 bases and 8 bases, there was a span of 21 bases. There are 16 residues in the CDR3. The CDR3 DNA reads TGTGCCAGCAGTTACGAGGCAGCCAACGGGATGCGAGGCTACACCTTC. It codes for CASSYEAANGMRGYTF.

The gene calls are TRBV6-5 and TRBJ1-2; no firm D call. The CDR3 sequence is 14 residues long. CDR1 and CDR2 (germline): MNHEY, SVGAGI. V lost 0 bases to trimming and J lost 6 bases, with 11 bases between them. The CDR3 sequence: CASSYSGRINGYTF. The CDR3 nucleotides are TGTGCCAGCAGTTACTCCGGACGGATCAATGGCTACACCTTC.

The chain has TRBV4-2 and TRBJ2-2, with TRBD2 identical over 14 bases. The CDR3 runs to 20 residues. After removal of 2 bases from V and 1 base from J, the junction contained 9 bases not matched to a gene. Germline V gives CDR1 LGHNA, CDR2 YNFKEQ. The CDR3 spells CASSQPIGLAGGLNTGELFF. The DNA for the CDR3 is TGTGCCAGCAGCCAACCTATCGGACTAGCGGGGGGACTGAACACCGGGGAGCTGTTTTTT.

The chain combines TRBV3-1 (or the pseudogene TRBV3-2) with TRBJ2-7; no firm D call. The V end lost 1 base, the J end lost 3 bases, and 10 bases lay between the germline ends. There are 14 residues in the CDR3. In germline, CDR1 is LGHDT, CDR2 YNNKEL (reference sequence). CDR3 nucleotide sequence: TGTGCCAGCAGCCAAGTCGGCAGTTTCTACGAGCAGTACTTC. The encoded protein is CASSQVGSFYEQYF.

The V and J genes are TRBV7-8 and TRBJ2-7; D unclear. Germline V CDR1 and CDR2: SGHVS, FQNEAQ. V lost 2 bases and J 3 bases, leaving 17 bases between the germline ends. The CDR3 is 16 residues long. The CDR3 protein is CASSLMGRRGHYEQYF. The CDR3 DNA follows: TGTGCCAGCAGCTTAATGGGTCGGCGTGGCCACTACGAGCAGTACTTC.